Reported below is one T cell receptor beta chain. Its antigen is not known. The TCRbeta library was prepared with unique molecular identifiers. TCRdb reanalysed the PCR reads using MiXCR and keeps one entry per CDR3 protein. The sample comprises around 370,000 distinct CDR3 sequences, around 16% of which are singletons, and about 41% rests with the top ten. The record originates from a study of T-cell reconstitution after alpha-beta-depleted transplantation in children. Findings and caveats of the study: Elevated TCRbeta diversity at day 60 was traced, in some patients, to surviving recipient T cells and thymic progenitors. Several hundred expanded graft clones reportedly gave rise to the alpha-beta T cells present about two months after transplant. One year post-transplant, T-cell counts and diversity were largely derived from T cells produced anew.

V shed 0 bases and J 5 bases; nucleotides not matched to a gene: 6. This CDR3 spans 15 amino acids. The germline V gene encodes CDR1 LGHNA and CDR2 YSLEER. The receptor was derived from a male patient aged 2 to 10 who had a stem cell transplant for acute lymphoblastic leukemia, so the T cells may come from the graft donor. The chain combines TRBV4-3 with TRBJ2-5; 7 bases agree with TRBD1. The sequences come from PBMCs, mostly from graft donor cells, collected 360 days after TCRalphabeta/CD19-depleted stem cell transplant. For the CDR3, the DNA is TGCGCCAGCAGCCAAGAAACAGGGGTTTGGGAGACCCAGTACTTC. Its translation: CASSQETGVWETQYF.